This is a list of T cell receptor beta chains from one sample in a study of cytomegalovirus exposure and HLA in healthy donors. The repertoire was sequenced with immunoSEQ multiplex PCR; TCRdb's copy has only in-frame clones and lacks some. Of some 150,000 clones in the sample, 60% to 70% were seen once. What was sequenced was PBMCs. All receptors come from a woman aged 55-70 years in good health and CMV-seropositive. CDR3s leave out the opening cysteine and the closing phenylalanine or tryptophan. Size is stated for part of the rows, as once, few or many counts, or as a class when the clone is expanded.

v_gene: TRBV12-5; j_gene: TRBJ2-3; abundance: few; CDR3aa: ASGLVRDGLARTDTQY
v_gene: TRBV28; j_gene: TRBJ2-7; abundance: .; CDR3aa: ASIAALRPEQY
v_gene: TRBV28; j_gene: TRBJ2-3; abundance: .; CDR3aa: ASSPGVFYIFQDTQY
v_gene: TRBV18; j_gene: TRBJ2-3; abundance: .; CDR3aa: ASSPRTPSNTDTQY
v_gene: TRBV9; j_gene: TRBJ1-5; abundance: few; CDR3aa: ASSVDGQGYQPQH
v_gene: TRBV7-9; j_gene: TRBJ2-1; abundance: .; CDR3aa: ASSTPDNEQF
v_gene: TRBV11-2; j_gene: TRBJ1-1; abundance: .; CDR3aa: ASKTVYMNTEAF
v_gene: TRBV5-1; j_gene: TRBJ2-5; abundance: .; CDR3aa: ASSLVGAGETQY
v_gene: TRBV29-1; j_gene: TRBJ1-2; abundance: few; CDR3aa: SDLGQGAGYGYT
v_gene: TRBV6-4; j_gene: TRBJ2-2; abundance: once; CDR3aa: ASGLLTGLAGGRGTGELF
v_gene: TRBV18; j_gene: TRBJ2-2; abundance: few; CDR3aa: ASSRQGENTGELF
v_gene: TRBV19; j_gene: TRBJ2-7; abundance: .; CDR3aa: ASSPSGSVSYEQY
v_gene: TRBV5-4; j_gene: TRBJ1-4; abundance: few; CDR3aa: ASSTWTGGSGKLF
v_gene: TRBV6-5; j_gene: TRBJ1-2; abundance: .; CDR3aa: ASSARQPRDYGYT
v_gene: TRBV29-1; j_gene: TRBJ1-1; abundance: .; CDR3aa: SAPTGGAAF
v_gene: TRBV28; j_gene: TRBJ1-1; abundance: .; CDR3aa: ASTQGFTEAF
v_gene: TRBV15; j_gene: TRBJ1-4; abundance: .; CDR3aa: ATSRGQAGEKLF
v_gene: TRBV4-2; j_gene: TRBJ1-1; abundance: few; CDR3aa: ASSQGRGNTEAF
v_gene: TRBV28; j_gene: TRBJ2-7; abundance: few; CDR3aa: ASSLAGKFYEQY
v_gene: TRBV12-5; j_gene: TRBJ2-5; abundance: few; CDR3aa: ASGLVGGETQY
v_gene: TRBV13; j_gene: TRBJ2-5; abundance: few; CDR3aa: ASTDTPDRGIETQY
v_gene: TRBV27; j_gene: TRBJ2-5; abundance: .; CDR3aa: ASSRQGGETQY
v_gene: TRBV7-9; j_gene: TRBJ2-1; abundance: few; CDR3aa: ASSLVMVTDEQF
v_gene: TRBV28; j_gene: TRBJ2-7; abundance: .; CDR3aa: ASRVSGMVDEQY
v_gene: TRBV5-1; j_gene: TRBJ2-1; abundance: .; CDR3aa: ASSLLAGVAAGEQF
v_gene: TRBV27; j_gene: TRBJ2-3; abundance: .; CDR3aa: ASSLGLAGADTQY
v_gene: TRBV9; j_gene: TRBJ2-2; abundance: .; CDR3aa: ASSVDGQLHGELF
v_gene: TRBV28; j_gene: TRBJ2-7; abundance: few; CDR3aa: ASSPELAGVGEQY
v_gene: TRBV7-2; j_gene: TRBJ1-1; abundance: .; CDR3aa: ASSLKVLGQPNTEAF
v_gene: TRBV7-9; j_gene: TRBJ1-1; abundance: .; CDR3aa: ASSLGQGAN
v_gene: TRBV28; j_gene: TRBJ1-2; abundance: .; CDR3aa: ASRRAREYT
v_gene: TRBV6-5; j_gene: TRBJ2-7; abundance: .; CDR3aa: ASTPGGGGEQY
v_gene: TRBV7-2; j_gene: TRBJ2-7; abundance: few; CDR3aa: ASSPGGASGSYEQY
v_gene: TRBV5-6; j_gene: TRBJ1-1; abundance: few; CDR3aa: ASSLRVNTEAF
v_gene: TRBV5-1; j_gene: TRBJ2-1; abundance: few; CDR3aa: ASSAGLAGYNEQF
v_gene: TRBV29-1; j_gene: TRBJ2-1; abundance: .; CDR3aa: SVNRAQQGRSYNEQF
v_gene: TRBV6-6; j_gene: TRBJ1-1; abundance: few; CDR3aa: ASSPGQGNTEAF
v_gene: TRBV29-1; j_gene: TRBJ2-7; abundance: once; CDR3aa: SALGPASYEQY
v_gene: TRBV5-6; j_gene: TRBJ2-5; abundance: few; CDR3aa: ASSETSGRTQETQY
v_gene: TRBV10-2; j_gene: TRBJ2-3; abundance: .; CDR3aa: ASRGTSGPTDTQY
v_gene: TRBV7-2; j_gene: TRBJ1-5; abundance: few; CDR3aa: ASSLQGGNQPEH
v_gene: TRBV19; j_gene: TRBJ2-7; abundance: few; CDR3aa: ASSNFTGPNSYEQY
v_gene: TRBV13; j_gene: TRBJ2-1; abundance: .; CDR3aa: ASSLSRVGDNEQF
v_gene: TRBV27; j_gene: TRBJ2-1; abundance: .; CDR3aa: ASGTGDEQF
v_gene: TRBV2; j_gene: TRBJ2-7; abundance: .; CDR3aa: ASSLVRQYEQY
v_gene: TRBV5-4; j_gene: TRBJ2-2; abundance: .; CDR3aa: ASSTRETGELF
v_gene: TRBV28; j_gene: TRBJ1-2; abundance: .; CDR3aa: ASSHLGQGASGYT
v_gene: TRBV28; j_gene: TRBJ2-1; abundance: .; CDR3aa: ASKGPMDEQF